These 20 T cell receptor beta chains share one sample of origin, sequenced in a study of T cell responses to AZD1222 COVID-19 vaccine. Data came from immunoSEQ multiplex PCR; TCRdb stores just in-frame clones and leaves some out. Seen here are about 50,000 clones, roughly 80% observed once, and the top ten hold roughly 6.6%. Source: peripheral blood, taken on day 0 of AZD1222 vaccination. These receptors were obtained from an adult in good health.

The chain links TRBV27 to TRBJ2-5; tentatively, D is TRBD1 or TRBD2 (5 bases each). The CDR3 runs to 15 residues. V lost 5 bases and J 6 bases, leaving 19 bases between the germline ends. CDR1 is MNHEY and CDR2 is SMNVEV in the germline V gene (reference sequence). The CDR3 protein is CASSTKGPSRKTQYF. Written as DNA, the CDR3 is TGTGCCAGCAGTACAAAGGGACCGAGTAGAAAGACCCAGTACTTC.

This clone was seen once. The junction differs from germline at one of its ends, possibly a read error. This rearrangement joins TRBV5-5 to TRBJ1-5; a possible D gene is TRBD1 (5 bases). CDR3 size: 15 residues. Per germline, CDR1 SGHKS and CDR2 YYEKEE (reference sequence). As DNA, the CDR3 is TGTGCCAGCAGTTTGGGACGGGGAAGCAATCAGCCCCAGCATTTT. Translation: CASSLGRGSNQPQHF.

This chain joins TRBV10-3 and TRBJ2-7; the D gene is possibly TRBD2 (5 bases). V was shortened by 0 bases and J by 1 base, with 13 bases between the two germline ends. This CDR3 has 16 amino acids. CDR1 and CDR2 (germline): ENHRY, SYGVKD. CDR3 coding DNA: TGTGCCATCAGTGAGTCTCCGGGGAAGGCGTCCTACGAGCAGTACTTC. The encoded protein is CAISESPGKASYEQYF.

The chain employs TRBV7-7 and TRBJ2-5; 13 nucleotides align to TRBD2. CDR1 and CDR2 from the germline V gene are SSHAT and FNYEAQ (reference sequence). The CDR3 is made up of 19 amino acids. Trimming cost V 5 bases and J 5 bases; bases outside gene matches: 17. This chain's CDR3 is CASSPTTSGGPIPRETQYF. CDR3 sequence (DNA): TGTGCCAGCAGCCCAACGACTAGCGGGGGGCCTATCCCCCGGGAGACCCAGTACTTC.

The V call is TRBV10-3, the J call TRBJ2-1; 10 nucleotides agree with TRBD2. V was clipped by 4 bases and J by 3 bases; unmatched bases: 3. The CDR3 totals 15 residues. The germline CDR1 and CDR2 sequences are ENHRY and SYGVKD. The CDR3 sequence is CAISGSGRFYNEQFF. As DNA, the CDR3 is TGTGCCATCAGTGGTAGCGGGAGGTTCTACAATGAGCAGTTCTTC.

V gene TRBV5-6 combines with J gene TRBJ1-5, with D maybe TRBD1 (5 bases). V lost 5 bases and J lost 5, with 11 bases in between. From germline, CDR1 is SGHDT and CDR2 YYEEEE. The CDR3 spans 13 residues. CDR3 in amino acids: CASSYAGDQPQHF. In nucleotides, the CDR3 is TGTGCCAGCAGTTATGCGGGGGATCAGCCCCAGCATTTT.

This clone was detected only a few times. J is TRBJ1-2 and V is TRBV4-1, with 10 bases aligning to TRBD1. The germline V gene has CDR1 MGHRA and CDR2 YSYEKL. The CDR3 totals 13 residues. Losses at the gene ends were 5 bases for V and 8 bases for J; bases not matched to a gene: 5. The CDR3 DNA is TGCGCCAGCAGCAAAGGACAGGGGGAAGGCTACACCTTC. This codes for CASSKGQGEGYTF.

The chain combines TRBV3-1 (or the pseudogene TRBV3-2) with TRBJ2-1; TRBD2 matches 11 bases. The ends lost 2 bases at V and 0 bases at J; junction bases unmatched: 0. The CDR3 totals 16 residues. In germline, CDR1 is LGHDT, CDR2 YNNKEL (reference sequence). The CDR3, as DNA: TGTGCCAGCAGCCAACTAGCGGGAGGCTCCTACAATGAGCAGTTCTTC. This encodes CASSQLAGGSYNEQFF.

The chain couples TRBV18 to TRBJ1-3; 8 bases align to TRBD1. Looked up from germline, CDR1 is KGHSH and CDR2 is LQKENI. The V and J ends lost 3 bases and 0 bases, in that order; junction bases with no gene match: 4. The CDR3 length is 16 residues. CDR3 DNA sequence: TGTGCCAGCTCACCGCAGGGGGCCCCCTCTGGAAACACCATATATTTT. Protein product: CASSPQGAPSGNTIYF. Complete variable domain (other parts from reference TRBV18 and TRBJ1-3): NAGVMQNPRHLVRRRGQEARLRCSPMKGHSHVYWYRQLPEEGLKFMVYLQKENIIDESGMPKERFSAEFPKEGPSILRIQQVVRGDSAAYFCASSPQGAPSGNTIYFGEGSWLTVV.

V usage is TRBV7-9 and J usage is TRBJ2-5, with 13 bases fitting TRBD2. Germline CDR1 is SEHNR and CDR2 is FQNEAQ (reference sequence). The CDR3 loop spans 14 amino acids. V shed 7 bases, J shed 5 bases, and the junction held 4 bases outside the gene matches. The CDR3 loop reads CASTRTSGSETQYF. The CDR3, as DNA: TGTGCCAGCACCCGGACTAGCGGGAGTGAGACCCAGTACTTC.

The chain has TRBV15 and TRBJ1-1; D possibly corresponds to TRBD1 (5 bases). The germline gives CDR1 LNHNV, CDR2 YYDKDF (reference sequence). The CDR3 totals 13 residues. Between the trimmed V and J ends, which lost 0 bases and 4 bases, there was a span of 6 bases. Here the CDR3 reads CATSRDRGTEAFF. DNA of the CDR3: TGTGCCACCAGCAGAGATAGGGGCACTGAAGCTTTCTTT.

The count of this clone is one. The CDR3 nucleotides read TGTGCCAGCAGTCCCCTTACGTCCTATAATTCACCCCTCCACTTT. It specifies CASSPLTSYNSPLHF. The chain is built from TRBV28 and TRBJ1-6, with D unresolved. CDR3 length: 15 residues. In germline, CDR1 is MDHEN, CDR2 SYDVKM. Trimming stripped 5 bases from V and 1 base from J, with 9 bases between.

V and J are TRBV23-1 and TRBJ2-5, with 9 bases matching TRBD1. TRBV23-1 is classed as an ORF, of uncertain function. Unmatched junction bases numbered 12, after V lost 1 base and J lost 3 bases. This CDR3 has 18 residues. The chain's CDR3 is CASSQCNCRGDREETQYF. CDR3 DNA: TGCGCCAGCAGTCAATGCAATTGTCGTGGGGACAGGGAAGAGACCCAGTACTTC.

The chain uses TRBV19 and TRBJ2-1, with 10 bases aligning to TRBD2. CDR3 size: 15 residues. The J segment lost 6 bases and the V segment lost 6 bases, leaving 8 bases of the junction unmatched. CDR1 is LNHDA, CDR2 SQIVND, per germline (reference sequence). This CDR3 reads CASRSAGGLFNEQFF. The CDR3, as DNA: TGTGCCAGTAGGTCAGCGGGGGGGCTCTTCAATGAGCAGTTCTTC.

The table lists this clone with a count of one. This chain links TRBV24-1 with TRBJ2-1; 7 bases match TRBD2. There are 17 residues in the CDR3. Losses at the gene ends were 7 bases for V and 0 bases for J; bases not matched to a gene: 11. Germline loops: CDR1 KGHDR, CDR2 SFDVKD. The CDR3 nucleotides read TGTGCCACCAGGGGTCCCGGTGGGAGGGACTCCTACAATGAGCAGTTCTTC. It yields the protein CATRGPGGRDSYNEQFF.

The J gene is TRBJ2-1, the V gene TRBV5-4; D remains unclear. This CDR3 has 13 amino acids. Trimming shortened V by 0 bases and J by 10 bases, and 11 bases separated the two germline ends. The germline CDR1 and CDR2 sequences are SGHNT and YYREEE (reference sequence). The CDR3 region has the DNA TGTGCCAGCAGCTTGGTAGGTCCTCGGGAGCAGTTCTTC. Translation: CASSLVGPREQFF.

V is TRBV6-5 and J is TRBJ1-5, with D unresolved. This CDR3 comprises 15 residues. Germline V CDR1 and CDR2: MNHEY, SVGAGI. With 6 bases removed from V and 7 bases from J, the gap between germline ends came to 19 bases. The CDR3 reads CASSQSFLGSQPQHF. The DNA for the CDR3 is TGTGCCAGCAGCCAGTCGTTTCTCGGCTCACAGCCCCAGCATTTT.

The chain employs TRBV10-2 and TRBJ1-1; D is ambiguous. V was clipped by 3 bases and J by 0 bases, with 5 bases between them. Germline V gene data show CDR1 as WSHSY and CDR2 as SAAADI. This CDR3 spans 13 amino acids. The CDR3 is CASSEQLNTEAFF. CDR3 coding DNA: TGCGCCAGCAGTGAACAGCTGAACACTGAAGCTTTCTTT.

The CDR3 loop reads CASSPKGAGELFF. DNA of the CDR3: TGTGCCAGCAGCCCCAAAGGGGCCGGGGAGCTGTTTTTT. The gene calls are TRBV6-6 and TRBJ2-2, with D possibly matching TRBD1 (5 bases). Looked up from germline, CDR1 is MNHNY and CDR2 is SVGAGI (reference sequence). The CDR3 has 13 residues. The V end was cut by 6 bases, the J end by 6 bases, with 11 bases between.

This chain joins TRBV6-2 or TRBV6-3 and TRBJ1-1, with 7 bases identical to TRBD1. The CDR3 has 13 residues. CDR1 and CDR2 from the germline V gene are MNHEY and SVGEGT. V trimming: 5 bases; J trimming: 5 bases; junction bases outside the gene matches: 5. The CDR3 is CASSRTRGTEAFF. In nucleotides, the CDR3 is TGTGCCAGCAGTCGAACCAGGGGGACTGAAGCTTTCTTT.